The 20 T cell receptor beta chains reported below all come from one sample, sequenced in a study of T cells after yellow fever vaccination. TCRdb reanalysed the 5' RACE reads using MiXCR and keeps one entry per CDR3 protein. The sample has hundreds of thousands of distinct CDR3 sequences, more than 9% seen once. Specimen: PBMCs, collected on the day of the yellow fever booster vaccination. Source of these receptors: a man aged 25-45 years who received the YFV17D yellow fever vaccine.

The chain carries TRBV5-1 and TRBJ2-1, with D possibly TRBD2 on 5 matching bases. CDR1 SGHRS and CDR2 YFSETQ come from the germline V gene. V lost 2 bases and J lost 7, with 16 bases in between. CDR3 size: 15 residues. CDR3 nucleotide sequence: TGCGCCAGCAGCTTAGCGCTGGGCCCGGGGAATGAGCAGTTCTTC. It is translated as CASSLALGPGNEQFF.

The chain recombines TRBV14 with TRBJ2-5; 8 bases line up with TRBD2. The germline V gene has CDR1 SGHDN and CDR2 FVKESK. The CDR3 consists of 14 residues. The trim removed 3 bases at V and 5 bases at J, leaving 5 bases unmatched. CDR3 bases: TGTGCCAGCAGCCACAGCGGGAGTTTGGAGACCCAGTACTTC. This gives the protein CASSHSGSLETQYF.

This clonotype was seen only a few times. This chain joins TRBV12-3 or TRBV12-4 and TRBJ2-3; TRBD2 might be the D (5 bases). The CDR3 extends over 17 amino acids. V was trimmed by 6 bases and J by 2 bases, leaving 21 bases between them. CDR3 DNA: TGTGCCAGCAGCCAATTAGGGCATCGGGATTCCACAGATACGCAGTATTTT. Translating it yields CASSQLGHRDSTDTQYF.

The sample holds a few counts of this clonotype. The chain is built from TRBV12-3 or TRBV12-4 and TRBJ2-3; 9 bases map to TRBD2. After removal of 6 bases from V and 2 bases from J, the junction contained 21 bases not matched to a gene. This CDR3 is 20 amino acids long. The CDR3 region is CASRSFGIPGLAQYTDTQYF. The DNA for the CDR3 is TGTGCCAGCAGATCATTCGGAATCCCGGGACTAGCACAATACACAGATACGCAGTATTTT.

This clonotype was seen a handful of times. V gene TRBV29-1 combines with J gene TRBJ1-1; the match to TRBD1 covers 7 bases. Per the germline V gene, CDR1 is SQVTM and CDR2 is ANQGSEA. The V segment lost 4 bases and the J segment 1 base; nucleotides outside the gene matches: 6. This CDR3 has 14 amino acids. In nucleotides, the CDR3 is TGCAGCGTTGGAAAAGGGACAGCGAACACTGAAGCTTTCTTT. It yields the protein CSVGKGTANTEAFF.

The rearrangement uses TRBV7-2 and TRBJ1-1; D ambiguous. Between the trimmed V and J ends, which lost 0 bases and 7 bases, there was a span of 15 bases. The germline V gene has CDR1 SGHTA and CDR2 FQGNSA. This CDR3 has 15 residues. The CDR3 reads CASSLAAGGGYEAFF. Written as DNA, the CDR3 is TGTGCCAGCAGCTTAGCCGCGGGAGGAGGATATGAAGCTTTCTTT.

V and J are TRBV27 and TRBJ2-7, with TRBD1 as a possible D gene (6 bases). The CDR3 covers 14 residues. With 4 bases removed from V and 6 bases from J, the gap between germline ends came to 16 bases. The germline CDR1 and CDR2 sequences are MNHEY and SMNVEV (reference sequence). CDR3: CASSSGVQPREQYF. The CDR3 DNA reads TGTGCCAGCAGTTCAGGGGTCCAACCCCGCGAGCAGTACTTC.

This clonotype has more than one count but fewer than ten. The CDR3 bases are TGTGCCAGCACTCGCACAGGGGTGGCCTACGAGCAGTACTTC. Translation: CASTRTGVAYEQYF. The J gene is TRBJ2-7, the V gene TRBV6-1, with TRBD1 identical over 7 bases. Trimming cost V 7 bases and J 2 bases; bases outside gene matches: 8. Per the germline V gene, CDR1 is MNHNS and CDR2 is SASEGT. The CDR3 sequence is 14 residues long.

Only a few counts were recorded for this clonotype. This rearrangement joins TRBV9 to TRBJ2-3; a weak D match, TRBD2 (6 bases). Between the trimmed V and J ends, which lost 3 bases and 1 base, there was a span of 9 bases. The germline V gene encodes CDR1 SGDLS and CDR2 YYNGEE. CDR3 length: 14 amino acids. The chain's CDR3 is CASSAWGGTDTQYF. CDR3 in DNA: TGTGCCAGCAGCGCATGGGGGGGCACAGATACGCAGTATTTT.

The chain is built from TRBV11-2 and TRBJ2-7; D is unresolved. The CDR3 spans 14 residues. The V and J ends lost 5 bases and 4 bases respectively, with 15 bases between them. Germline CDR1 SGHAT, CDR2 FQNNGV. The CDR3 coding sequence is TGTGCCAGCAGCCTTACAGAAGGCTGGTACGAGCAGTACTTC. Amino acid sequence: CASSLTEGWYEQYF.

The chain links TRBV6-2 or TRBV6-3 to TRBJ1-1; no firm D call. Germline V lookup: CDR1 MNHEY, CDR2 SVGEGT. The V and J ends lost 4 bases and 0 bases respectively, with 15 bases between them. This CDR3 comprises 16 residues. CDR3 region: CASSSRHLPLNTEAFF. The CDR3 bases are TGTGCCAGCAGTTCGCGACACCTACCGCTGAACACTGAAGCTTTCTTT.

This clonotype was detected only a few times. This chain joins TRBV7-9 and TRBJ2-7; D is possibly TRBD2 (6 bases). CDR3 length equals 13 residues. V was cut by 1 base and J by 5 bases, with 9 bases left in between. Germline lookup yields CDR1 SEHNR and CDR2 FQNEAQ (reference sequence). The CDR3 loop is CASSLGGGNEQYF. DNA of the CDR3: TGTGCCAGCAGCTTAGGGGGAGGCAACGAGCAGTACTTC.

This chain connects TRBV6-1 to TRBJ1-1, with 7 bases that match TRBD1. The CDR3 loop spans 15 amino acids. Trimming at V came to 6 bases and at J to 5 bases, leaving 12 bases not matched to a gene. Germline values: CDR1 MNHNS, CDR2 SASEGT. CDR3 protein: CASRVVRTGVTEAFF. Written as DNA, the CDR3 is TGTGCCAGCAGGGTCGTTCGGACAGGTGTAACTGAAGCTTTCTTT.

This clonotype was picked up many times. The rearrangement links TRBV6-1 to TRBJ2-2; weak D call: TRBD2 (6 bases). The CDR3 consists of 14 residues. CDR1 MNHNS and CDR2 SASEGT come from the germline V gene. V lost 7 bases and J 5 bases, leaving 14 bases between the germline ends. DNA for the CDR3: TGTGCCAGCACCTCGACGGGAGCGACCGGGGAGCTGTTTTTT. It yields the protein CASTSTGATGELFF.

In this sample, this clonotype turned up many times. The V call is TRBV7-2, the J call TRBJ1-2; D may be TRBD1 (6 bases). This CDR3 region has 13 residues. The germline V gene has CDR1 SGHTA and CDR2 FQGNSA. Trimming left V 1 base short and J 7 bases short, with 10 bases between. The CDR3 bases are TGTGCCAGCAGCTTAGGTCAGGGGTCTGGCTACACCTTC. Its translation is CASSLGQGSGYTF.

This clonotype came up a few times. This chain links TRBV7-9 with TRBJ2-7; the match to TRBD2 covers 12 bases. Trimming at V came to 5 bases and at J to 7 bases, leaving 12 bases not matched to a gene. This CDR3 has 16 residues. Looked up from germline, CDR1 is SEHNR and CDR2 is FQNEAQ (reference sequence). The CDR3 loop is CASSPYGLAGRREQYF. The CDR3 DNA sequence: TGTGCCAGCAGCCCATATGGACTAGCGGGACGTCGGGAGCAGTACTTC.

The chain couples TRBV28 to TRBJ2-1; 16 nucleotides align to TRBD2. CDR3 length: 18 residues. Trimming cost V 3 bases and J 5 bases; bases outside gene matches: 7. Germline V gene data show CDR1 as MDHEN and CDR2 as SYDVKM. The CDR3 is CASSLGLAGGPLNNEQFF. As DNA, the CDR3 is TGTGCCAGCAGTTTGGGACTAGCGGGAGGGCCTTTAAACAATGAGCAGTTCTTC.

In this sample, this clonotype turned up a few times. V and J are TRBV20-1 and TRBJ2-7, with TRBD2 matching over 7 bases. This CDR3 spans 14 amino acids. Trimming removed 7 bases from V and 9 bases from J; junction bases left unmatched: 18. The germline gives CDR1 DFQATT, CDR2 SNEGSKA (reference sequence). The CDR3 here is CSVEGTTPRRGQYF. The CDR3 DNA reads TGCAGTGTAGAAGGGACTACCCCTCGGCGGGGGCAGTACTTC.

This clonotype was seen more than once but under ten times. The gene calls are TRBV7-3 and TRBJ2-1, with no clear D. The CDR3 contains 13 residues. Germline V lookup: CDR1 SGHTA, CDR2 FQGTGA. V lost 5 bases, J lost 9 bases, and 14 bases lay in between. CDR3 DNA: TGTGCCAGCAGCACTCCAGCGTTAGGTGAGCAGTTCTTC. It yields the protein CASSTPALGEQFF.

The sample holds a few counts of this clonotype. The gene calls are TRBV29-1 and TRBJ1-2; 8 bases line up with TRBD1. J lost 8 bases, V lost 6 bases, and 5 bases had no gene match. Germline CDR1 and CDR2: SQVTM and ANQGSEA. The CDR3 length is 11 residues. The CDR3 region has the DNA TGCAGCGTCTTGGACAGGGTAGGCTACACCTTC. Translating it yields CSVLDRVGYTF.